This T cell receptor beta chain was recovered during a study of blood T cell repertoires in COVID-19. Study information: Sites in the United States, Italy and Spain provided acute and convalescent COVID-19 samples.

The protocol was immunoSEQ multiplex PCR, while the TCRdb copy is restricted to in-frame clones and leaves out a portion. The sample lists about 66,000 clones, around nine tenths occurring once. CDR3 length equals 16 residues. Germline V CDR1 and CDR2: SGDLS, YYNGEE. The V gene lost 0 bases and the J gene lost 3 bases, with 14 bases spanning the gap. The chain combines TRBV9 with TRBJ2-3, with D perhaps TRBD1 (6 bases). The sequenced material came from peripheral blood. This TCR derives from a man aged 65 to 79 with acute or convalescent COVID-19. The CDR3 here is CASSVALTGSTDTQYF. CDR3 in DNA: TGTGCCAGCAGCGTAGCCCTGACAGGATCAACAGATACGCAGTATTTT.